The clone carrying this T cell receptor beta chain was detected once. This entry belongs to a study of blood T cell repertoires in COVID-19. The germline V and J ends were trimmed by 4 bases and 11 bases, with 15 bases remaining between them. In germline, CDR1 is MNHEY, CDR2 SVGAGI. This CDR3 is built from 13 residues. Study processing details: Quantification of nucleated cells was approximated via reference gene primer amplification. Only in-frame clones appear in the TCRdb table, and some are missing; sequencing was by immunoSEQ multiplex PCR. V and J calls and clone size are copied from that table; D and trimming were computed from the DNA. This table holds about 330,000 clones, 80% to 90% found once.

This sequence joins TRBV6-5 and TRBJ1-3, with a weak D call TRBD1 (6 bases). The TCR was taken from a woman in her 50s with acute or convalescent COVID-19. The material sequenced was peripheral blood. The CDR3 DNA follows: TGTGCCAGCAGTTCCCCCACAGGGAAAGCCATATATTTT. This gives the protein CASSSPTGKAIYF.